These T cell receptor beta chains were read from a single sample in a study of cytomegalovirus exposure and HLA in healthy donors. Sequenced by immunoSEQ multiplex PCR; TCRdb stores in-frame clones only, minus some. The sample shows about 160,000 clones, 80% of them seen only once. Sequencing input: PBMCs. All receptors derive from a man in his thirties or forties in good health and CMV-seronegative. The conserved cysteine and the conserved F or W are not part of the CDR3 here.

CDR3 protein,J gene,V gene
ASSLIRGTRQGVNNEQF,TRBJ2-1,TRBV7-6
ASSSGGAFEQY,TRBJ2-7,TRBV27
ASSYSKAGGYT,TRBJ1-2,TRBV6-5
ASSVRQAPNYGYT,TRBJ1-2,TRBV9
ASSIITSGYNEQF,TRBJ2-1,TRBV19
ASSRIIQGLAKNIQY,TRBJ2-4,TRBV4-1
ASSSPPGTGAVYLRAF,TRBJ1-1,TRBV7-9
ASTLQLGGNTEAF,TRBJ1-1,TRBV11-2
ASSFSEKAGGELF,TRBJ2-2,TRBV7-3
ASSLGRGLF,TRBJ1-4,TRBV7-4
ASSPPASGRETQY,TRBJ2-5,TRBV28
ASSRTFRDRVVRDTEAF,TRBJ1-1,TRBV5-5
ASSFQQAFGTEAF,TRBJ1-1,TRBV28
ASSLGRRPPNTGELF,TRBJ2-2,TRBV5-4
ASSSGTGGDEQF,TRBJ2-1,TRBV6-5
ASSQVAGGHTGELF,TRBJ2-2,TRBV4-3
ASSDGDSRDQPQH,TRBJ1-5,TRBV28
ASSQPGDYGYT,TRBJ1-2,TRBV7-9
ASSPAEETQY,TRBJ2-5,TRBV18
ASSRPGQTVYEQY,TRBJ2-7,TRBV23-1